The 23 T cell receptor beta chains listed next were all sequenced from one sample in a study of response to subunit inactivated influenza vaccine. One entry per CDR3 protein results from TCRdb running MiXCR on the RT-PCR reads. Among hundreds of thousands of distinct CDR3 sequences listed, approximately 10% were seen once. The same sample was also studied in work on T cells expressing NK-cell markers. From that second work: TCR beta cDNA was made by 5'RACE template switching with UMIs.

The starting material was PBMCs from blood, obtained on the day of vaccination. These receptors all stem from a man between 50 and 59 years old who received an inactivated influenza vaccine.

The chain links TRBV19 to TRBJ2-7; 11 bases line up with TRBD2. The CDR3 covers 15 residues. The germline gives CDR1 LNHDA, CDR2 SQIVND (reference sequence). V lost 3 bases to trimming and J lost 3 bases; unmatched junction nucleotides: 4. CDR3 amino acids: CASSMTSGANYEQYF. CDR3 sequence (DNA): TGTGCCAGTAGTATGACTAGCGGGGCGAACTACGAGCAGTACTTC.

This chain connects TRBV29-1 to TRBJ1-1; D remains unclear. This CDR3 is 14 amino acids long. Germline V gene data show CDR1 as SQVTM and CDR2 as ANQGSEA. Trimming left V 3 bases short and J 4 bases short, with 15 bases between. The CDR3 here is CSVEGNLGGTEAFF. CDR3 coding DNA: TGCAGCGTTGAGGGGAACCTCGGAGGCACTGAAGCTTTCTTT. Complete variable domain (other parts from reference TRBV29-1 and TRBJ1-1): SAVISQKPSRDICQRGTSLTIQCQVDSQVTMMFWYRQQPGQSLTLIATANQGSEATYESGFVIDKFPISRPNLTFSTLTVSNMSPEDSSIYLCSVEGNLGGTEAFFGQGTRLTVV.

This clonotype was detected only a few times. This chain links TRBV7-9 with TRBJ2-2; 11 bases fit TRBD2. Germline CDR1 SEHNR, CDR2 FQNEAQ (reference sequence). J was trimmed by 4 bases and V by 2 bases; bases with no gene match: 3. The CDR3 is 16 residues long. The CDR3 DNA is TGTGCCAGCAGCTTAATAGCGGGGGGGCTCACCGGGGAGCTGTTTTTT. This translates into CASSLIAGGLTGELFF.

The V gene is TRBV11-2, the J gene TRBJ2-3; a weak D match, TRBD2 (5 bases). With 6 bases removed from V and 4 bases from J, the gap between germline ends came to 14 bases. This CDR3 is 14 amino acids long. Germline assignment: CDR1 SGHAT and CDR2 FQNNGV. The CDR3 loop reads CASSPETISDTQYF. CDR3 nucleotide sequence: TGTGCCAGCAGTCCTGAGACTATCTCAGATACGCAGTATTTT.

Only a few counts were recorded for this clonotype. CDR3 sequence (DNA): TGTGCCAGCAGCCAAGACCGGACTAGCGGGAGCAATGAGCAGTTCTTC. This gives the protein CASSQDRTSGSNEQFF. This chain joins TRBV4-2 and TRBJ2-1; 13 bases line up with TRBD2. The junction had 2 bases not matched to a gene; V was cut back by 0 bases and J by 6 bases. The germline CDR1 and CDR2 sequences are LGHNA and YNFKEQ. This CDR3 comprises 16 residues.

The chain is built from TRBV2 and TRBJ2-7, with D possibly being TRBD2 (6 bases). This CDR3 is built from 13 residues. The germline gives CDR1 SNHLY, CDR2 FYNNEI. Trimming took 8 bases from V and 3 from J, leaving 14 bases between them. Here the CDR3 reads CASVRRGNYEQYF. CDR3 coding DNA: TGTGCCAGCGTGCGACGGGGGAACTACGAGCAGTACTTC. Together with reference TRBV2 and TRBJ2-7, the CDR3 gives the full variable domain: EPEVTQTPSHQVTQMGQEVILRCVPISNHLYFYWYRQILGQKVEFLVSFYNNEISEKSEIFDDQFSVERPDGSNFTLKIRSTKLEDSAMYFCASVRRGNYEQYFGPGTRLTVT.

Here the CDR3 reads CASSQLYSSYNEQFF. Here the CDR3 DNA reads TGTGCCAGCAGCCAACTCTATAGCTCCTACAATGAGCAGTTCTTC. The chain joins TRBV4-2 to TRBJ2-1; D remains unclear. CDR1 and CDR2 (germline): LGHNA, YNFKEQ. The V and J ends lost 2 bases and 0 bases respectively, with 8 bases between them. The CDR3 length is 15 residues.

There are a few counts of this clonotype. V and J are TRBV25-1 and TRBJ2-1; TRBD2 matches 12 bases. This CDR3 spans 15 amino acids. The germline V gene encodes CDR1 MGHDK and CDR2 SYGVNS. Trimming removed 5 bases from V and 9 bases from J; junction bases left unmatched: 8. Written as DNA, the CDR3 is TGTGCCAGCAGTCCGAGGACTAGCGGGGCGATTGAGCAGTTCTTC. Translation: CASSPRTSGAIEQFF. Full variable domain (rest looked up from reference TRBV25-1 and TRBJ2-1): EADIYQTPRYLVIGTGKKITLECSQTMGHDKMYWYQQDPGMELHLIHYSYGVNSTEKGDLSSESTVSRIRTEHFPLTLESARPSHTSQYLCASSPRTSGAIEQFFGPGTRLTVL.

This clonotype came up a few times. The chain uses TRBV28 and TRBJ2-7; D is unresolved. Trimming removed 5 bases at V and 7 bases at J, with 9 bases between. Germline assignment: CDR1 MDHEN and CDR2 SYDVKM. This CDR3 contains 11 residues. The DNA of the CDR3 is TGTGCCAGCAGTCACACAGAGGAGCAGTACTTC. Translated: CASSHTEEQYF.

In DNA, the CDR3 is TGCGCCAGCAGCCTTTCCCGGGACAGCTTTAACAATGAGCAGTTCTTC. The encoded protein is CASSLSRDSFNNEQFF. The rearrangement uses TRBV5-1 and TRBJ2-1; 7 bases match TRBD1. The CDR3 loop spans 16 amino acids. Unmatched junction bases numbered 12, after V lost 4 bases and J lost 5 bases. Germline CDR1 reads SGHRS; CDR2 reads YFSETQ. The whole variable domain, filled in from reference TRBV5-1 and TRBJ2-1, reads KAGVTQTPRYLIKTRGQQVTLSCSPISGHRSVSWYQQTPGQGLQFLFEYFSETQRNKGNFPGRFSGRQFSNSRSEMNVSTLELGDSALYLCASSLSRDSFNNEQFFGPGTRLTVL.

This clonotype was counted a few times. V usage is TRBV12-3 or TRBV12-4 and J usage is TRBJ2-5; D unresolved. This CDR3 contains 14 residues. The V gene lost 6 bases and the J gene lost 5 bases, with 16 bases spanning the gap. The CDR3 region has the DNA TGTGCCAGCAGCCATAGGACCAGCACGGAGACCCAGTACTTC. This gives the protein CASSHRTSTETQYF.

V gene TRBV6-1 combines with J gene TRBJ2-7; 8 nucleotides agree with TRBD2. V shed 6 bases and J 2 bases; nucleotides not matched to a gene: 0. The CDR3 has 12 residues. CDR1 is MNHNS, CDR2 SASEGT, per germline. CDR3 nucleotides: TGTGCCAGCAGGCGGGGGGCCTACGAGCAGTACTTC. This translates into CASRRGAYEQYF.

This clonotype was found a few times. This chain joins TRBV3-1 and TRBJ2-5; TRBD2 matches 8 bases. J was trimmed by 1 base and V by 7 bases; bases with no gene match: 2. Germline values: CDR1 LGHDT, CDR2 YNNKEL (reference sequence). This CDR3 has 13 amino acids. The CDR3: CASKLAVQETQYF. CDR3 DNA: TGTGCCAGCAAACTAGCGGTCCAAGAGACCCAGTACTTC.

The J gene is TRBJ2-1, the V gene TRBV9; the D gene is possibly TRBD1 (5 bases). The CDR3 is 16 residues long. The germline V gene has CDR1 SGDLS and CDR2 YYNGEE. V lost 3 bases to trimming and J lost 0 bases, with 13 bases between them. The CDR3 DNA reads TGTGCCAGCAGCGCCCGACAGTCAAGCTCCTACAATGAGCAGTTCTTC. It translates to CASSARQSSSYNEQFF.

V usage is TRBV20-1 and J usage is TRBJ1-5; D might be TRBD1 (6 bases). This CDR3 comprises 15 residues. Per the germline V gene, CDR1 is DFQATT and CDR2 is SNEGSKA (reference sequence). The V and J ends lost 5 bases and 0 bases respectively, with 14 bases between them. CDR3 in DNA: TGCAGTGCTCGAAAACAGGGAACTAGCAATCAGCCCCAGCATTTT. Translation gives CSARKQGTSNQPQHF.

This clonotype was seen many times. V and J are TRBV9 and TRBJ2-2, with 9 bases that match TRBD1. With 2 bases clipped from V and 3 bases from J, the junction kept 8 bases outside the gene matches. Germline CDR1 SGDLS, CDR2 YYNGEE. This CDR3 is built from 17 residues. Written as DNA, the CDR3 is TGTGCCAGCAGCGTTCGACGACAGGGGGGGGACACCGGGGAGCTGTTTTTT. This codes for CASSVRRQGGDTGELFF.

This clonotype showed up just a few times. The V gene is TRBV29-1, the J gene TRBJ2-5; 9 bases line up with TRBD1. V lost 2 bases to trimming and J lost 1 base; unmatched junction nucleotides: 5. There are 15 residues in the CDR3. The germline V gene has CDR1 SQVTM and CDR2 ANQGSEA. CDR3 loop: CSVERGTGIQETQYF. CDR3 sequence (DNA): TGCAGCGTTGAAAGGGGGACAGGGATCCAAGAGACCCAGTACTTC.

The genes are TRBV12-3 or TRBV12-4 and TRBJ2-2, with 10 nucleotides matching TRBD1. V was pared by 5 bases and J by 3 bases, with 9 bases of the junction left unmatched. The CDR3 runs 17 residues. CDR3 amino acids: CASSRRDRGLDTGELFF. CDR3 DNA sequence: TGTGCCAGCAGTAGACGGGACAGGGGCTTGGACACCGGGGAGCTGTTTTTT.

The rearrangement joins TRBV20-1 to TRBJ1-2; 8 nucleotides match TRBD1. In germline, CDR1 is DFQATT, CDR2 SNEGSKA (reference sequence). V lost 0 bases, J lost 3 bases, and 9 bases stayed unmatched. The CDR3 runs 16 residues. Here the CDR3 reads CSARDAPRGRDYGYTF. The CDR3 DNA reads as TGCAGTGCTAGAGATGCCCCCAGGGGGCGCGACTATGGCTACACCTTC.

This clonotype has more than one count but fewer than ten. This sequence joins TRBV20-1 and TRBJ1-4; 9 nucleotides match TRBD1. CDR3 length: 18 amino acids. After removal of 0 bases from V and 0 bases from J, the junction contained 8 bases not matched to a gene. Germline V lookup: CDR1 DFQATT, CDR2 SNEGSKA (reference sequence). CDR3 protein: CSARDLGTGSATNEKLFF. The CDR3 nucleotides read TGCAGTGCTAGAGATTTGGGGACAGGGAGTGCAACTAATGAAAAACTGTTTTTT.

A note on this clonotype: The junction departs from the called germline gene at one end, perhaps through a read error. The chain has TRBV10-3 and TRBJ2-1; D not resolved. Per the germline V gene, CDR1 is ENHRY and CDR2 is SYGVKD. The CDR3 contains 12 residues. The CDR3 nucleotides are TGTGCCATCAGTGAGTCGATGGAGCCCCGGCTCTTC. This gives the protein CAISESMEPRLF.

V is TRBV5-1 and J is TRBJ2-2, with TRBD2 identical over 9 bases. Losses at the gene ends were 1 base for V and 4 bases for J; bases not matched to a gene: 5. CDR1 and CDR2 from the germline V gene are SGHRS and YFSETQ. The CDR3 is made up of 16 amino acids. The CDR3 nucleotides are TGCGCCAGCAGCTTGTCGCGACTAGCGGTCACCGGGGAGCTGTTTTTT. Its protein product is CASSLSRLAVTGELFF.

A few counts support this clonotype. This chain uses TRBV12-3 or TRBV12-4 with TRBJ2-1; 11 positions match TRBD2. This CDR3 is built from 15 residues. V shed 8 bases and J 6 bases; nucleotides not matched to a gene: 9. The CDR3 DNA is TGTGCCAGCGGTCTGACTAGCGGGACGGTCAATGAGCAGTTCTTC. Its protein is CASGLTSGTVNEQFF.